This TCR beta chain was identified in a study of Graves' ophthalmopathy and Graves' hyperthyroidism. Overall study: Peripheral blood (taken before any treatment) was collected at initial diagnosis. Study conclusions and caveats: Classification of ophthalmopathy versus stable hyperthyroidism by a 13-signature model yielded around 90% sensitivity and around 81% specificity.

Turning to this clonotype: The antigen is undetermined.

TCR beta CDR3 regions were amplified from RNA transcripts. HTBI primers were employed in first-round RT-PCR, then a second-round multiplex PCR followed. TCRdb reprocessed the multiplex PCR reads via MiXCR and lists one record per CDR3 protein. Altogether approximately 700,000 distinct CDR3 sequences are present, roughly 41% being singletons, with the ten largest covering roughly 46%. Physicians reached a diagnosis by relying on clinical symptoms, serum thyroxine, TRAb, thyroid ultrasound and orbital computed tomography. With 0 bases clipped from V and 3 bases from J, the junction kept 6 bases outside the gene matches. The CDR3 runs 16 residues. Per the germline V gene, CDR1 is ENHRY and CDR2 is SYGVKD.

The chain carries TRBV10-3 and TRBJ2-7; 9 bases line up with TRBD1. Material: peripheral blood. This receptor was taken from an adult man with Graves' ophthalmopathy. The CDR3 region has the DNA TGTGCCATCAGTGAGTCTGCCGGGACAGGGTTCTACGAGCAGTACTTC. The encoded protein is CAISESAGTGFYEQYF.